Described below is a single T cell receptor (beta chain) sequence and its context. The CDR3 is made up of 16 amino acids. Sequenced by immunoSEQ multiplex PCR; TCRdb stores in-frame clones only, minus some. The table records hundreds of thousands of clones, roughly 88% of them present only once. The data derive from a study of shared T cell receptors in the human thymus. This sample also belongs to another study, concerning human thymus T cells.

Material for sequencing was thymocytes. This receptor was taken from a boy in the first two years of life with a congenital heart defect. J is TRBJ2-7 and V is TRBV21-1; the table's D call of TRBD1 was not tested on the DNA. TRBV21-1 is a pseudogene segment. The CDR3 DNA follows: TGTGCCAGCAGCATTATCAGGGGGCGCGGGTCCTACGAGCAGTACTTC. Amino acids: CASSIIRGRGSYEQYF.